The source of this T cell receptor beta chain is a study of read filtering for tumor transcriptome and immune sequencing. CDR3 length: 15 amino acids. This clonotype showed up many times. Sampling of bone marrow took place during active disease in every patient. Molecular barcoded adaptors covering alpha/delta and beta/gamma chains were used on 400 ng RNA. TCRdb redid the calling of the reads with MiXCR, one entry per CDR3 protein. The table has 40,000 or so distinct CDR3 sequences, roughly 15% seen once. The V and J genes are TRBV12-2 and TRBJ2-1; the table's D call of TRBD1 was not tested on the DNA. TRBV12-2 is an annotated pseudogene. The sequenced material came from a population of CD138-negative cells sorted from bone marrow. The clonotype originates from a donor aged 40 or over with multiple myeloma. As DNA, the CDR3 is TGTGCAAGTCGCTTGCCGGGACAGGGCTACAATGAGCAGTTCTTC. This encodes CASRLPGQGYNEQFF.